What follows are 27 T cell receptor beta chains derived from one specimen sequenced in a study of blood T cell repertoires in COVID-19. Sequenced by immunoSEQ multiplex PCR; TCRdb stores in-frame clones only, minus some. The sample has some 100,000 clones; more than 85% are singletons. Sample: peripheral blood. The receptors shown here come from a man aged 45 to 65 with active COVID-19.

The CDR3 nucleotides read TGTGCCAGTAGTATGACAGGGGGCTATGGCTACACCTTC. It codes for CASSMTGGYGYTF. This sequence joins TRBV19 and TRBJ1-2; 9 bases are shared with TRBD1. Unmatched junction bases numbered 0, after V lost 3 bases and J lost 4 bases. The CDR3 contains 13 residues. Germline V gives CDR1 LNHDA, CDR2 SQIVND (reference sequence). The variable domain in full, completed from reference TRBV19 and TRBJ1-2, reads DGGITQSPKYLFRKEGQNVTLSCEQNLNHDAMYWYRQDPGQGLRLIYYSQIVNDFQKGDIAEGYSVSREKKESFPLTVTSAQKNPTAFYLCASSMTGGYGYTFGSGTRLTVV.

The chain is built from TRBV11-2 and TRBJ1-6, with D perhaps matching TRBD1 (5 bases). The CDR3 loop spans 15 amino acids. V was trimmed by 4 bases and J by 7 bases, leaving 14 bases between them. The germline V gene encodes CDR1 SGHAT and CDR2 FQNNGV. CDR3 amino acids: CASSSGRVQNSPLHF. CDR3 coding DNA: TGTGCCAGCAGCTCGGGCAGGGTACAGAATTCACCCCTCCACTTT.

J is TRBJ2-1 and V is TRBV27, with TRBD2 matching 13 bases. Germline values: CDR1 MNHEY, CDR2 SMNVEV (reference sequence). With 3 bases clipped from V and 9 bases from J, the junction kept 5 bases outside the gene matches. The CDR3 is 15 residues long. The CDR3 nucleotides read TGTGCCAGCAGTTTCCGGACTAGCGGGAGTGGTGAGCAGTTCTTC. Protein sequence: CASSFRTSGSGEQFF.

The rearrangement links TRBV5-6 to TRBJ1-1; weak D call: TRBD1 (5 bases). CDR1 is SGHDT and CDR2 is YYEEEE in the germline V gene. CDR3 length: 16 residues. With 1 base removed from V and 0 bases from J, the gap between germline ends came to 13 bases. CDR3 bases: TGTGCCAGCAGCTTGACGGGGGTGACCATGAACACTGAAGCTTTCTTT. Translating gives CASSLTGVTMNTEAFF.

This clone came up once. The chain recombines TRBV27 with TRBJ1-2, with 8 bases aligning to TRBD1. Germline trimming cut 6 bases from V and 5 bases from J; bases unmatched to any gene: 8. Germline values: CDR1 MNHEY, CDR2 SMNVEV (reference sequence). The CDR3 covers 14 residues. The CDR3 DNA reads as TGTGCCAGCAGCCCGAGACAGGGGCCGTATGGCTACACCTTC. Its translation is CASSPRQGPYGYTF.

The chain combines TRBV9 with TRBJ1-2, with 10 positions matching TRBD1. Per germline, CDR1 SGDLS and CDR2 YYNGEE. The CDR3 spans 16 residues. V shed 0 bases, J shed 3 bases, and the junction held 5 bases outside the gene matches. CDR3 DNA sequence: TGTGCCAGCAGCGTAGCAGGGGGGACAGGGGACTATGGCTACACCTTC. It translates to CASSVAGGTGDYGYTF.

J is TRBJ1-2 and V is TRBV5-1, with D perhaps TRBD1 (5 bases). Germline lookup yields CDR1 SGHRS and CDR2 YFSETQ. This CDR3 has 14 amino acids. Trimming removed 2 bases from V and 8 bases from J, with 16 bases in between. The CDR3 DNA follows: TGCGCCAGCAGCTTAGGAAACACCAGGGAAGGCTACACCTTC. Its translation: CASSLGNTREGYTF.

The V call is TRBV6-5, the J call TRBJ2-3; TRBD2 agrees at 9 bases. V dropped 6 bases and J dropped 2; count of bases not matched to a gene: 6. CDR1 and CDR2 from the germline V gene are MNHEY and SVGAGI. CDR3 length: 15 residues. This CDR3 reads CASSPSGGITDTQYF. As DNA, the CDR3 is TGTGCCAGCAGCCCGAGCGGGGGGATCACAGATACGCAGTATTTT.

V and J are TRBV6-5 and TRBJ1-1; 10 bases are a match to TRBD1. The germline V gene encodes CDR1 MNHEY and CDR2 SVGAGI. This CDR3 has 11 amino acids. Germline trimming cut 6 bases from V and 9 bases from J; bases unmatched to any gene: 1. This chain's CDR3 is CASRGQGKAFF. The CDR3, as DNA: TGTGCCAGCAGGGGACAGGGGAAAGCTTTCTTT.

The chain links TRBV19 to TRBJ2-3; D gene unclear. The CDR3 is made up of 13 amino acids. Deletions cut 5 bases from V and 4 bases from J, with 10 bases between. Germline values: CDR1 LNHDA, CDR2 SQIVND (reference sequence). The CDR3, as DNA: TGTGCCAGTAGTTTCCCCCCCTCAGATACGCAGTATTTT. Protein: CASSFPPSDTQYF.

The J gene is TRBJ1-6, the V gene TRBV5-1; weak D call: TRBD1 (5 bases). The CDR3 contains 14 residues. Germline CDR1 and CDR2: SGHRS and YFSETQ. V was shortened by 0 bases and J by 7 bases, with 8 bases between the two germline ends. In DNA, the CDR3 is TGCGCCAGCAGCTTGGCAGGGTACAATTCACCCCTCCACTTT. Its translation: CASSLAGYNSPLHF.

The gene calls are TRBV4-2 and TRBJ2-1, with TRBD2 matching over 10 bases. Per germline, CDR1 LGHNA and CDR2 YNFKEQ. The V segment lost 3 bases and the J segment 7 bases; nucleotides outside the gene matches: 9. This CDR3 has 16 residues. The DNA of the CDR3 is TGTGCCAGCAGCCACCTAAGCGGGGGGGCCTTAAATGAGCAGTTCTTC. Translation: CASSHLSGGALNEQFF.

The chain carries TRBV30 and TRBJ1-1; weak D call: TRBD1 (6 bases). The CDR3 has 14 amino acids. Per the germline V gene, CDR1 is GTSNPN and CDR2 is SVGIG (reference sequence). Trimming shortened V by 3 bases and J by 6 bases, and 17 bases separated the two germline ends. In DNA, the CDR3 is TGTGCCTGGAGCGGGGACCCCGCAGGGGCTGAAGCTTTCTTT. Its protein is CAWSGDPAGAEAFF.

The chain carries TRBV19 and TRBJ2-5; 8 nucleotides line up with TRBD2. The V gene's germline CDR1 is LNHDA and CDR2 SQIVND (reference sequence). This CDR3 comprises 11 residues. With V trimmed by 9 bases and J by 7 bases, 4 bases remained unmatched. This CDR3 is CASSSGGTQYF. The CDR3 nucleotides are TGTGCCAGCTCAAGCGGGGGGACCCAGTACTTC.

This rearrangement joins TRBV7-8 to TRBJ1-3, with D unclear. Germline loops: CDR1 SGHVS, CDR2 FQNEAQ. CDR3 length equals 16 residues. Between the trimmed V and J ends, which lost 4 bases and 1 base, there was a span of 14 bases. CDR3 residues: CASSSDTPSSGNTIYF. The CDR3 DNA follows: TGTGCCAGCAGCTCTGATACTCCGTCTTCTGGAAACACCATATATTTT.

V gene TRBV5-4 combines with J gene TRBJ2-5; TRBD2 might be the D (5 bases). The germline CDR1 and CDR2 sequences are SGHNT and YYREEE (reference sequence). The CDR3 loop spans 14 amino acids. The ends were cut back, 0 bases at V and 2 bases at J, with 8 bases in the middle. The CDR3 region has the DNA TGTGCCAGCAGCTTGGCCAGCGGACAAGAGACCCAGTACTTC. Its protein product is CASSLASGQETQYF.

The CDR3 here is CASGLGWDRGTDTQYF. The CDR3 DNA sequence: TGTGCTAGTGGTTTGGGGTGGGACAGGGGAACAGATACGCAGTATTTT. The chain carries TRBV12-5 and TRBJ2-3; 10 nucleotides line up with TRBD1. The CDR3 has 16 residues. V shed 1 base, J shed 3 bases, and the junction held 4 bases outside the gene matches. Germline V CDR1 and CDR2: LGHNT, FRNRAP.

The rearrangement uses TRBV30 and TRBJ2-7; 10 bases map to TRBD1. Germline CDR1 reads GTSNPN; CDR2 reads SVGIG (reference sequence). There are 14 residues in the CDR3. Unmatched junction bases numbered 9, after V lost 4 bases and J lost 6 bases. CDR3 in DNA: TGTGCCTGGAACCACGGGACAGGGGTCAGCGAGCAGTACGTC. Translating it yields CAWNHGTGVSEQYV.

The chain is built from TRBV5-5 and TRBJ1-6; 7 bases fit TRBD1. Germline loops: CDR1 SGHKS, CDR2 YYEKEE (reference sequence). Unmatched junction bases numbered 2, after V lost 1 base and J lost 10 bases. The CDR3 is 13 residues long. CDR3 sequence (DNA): TGTGCCAGCAGCTTGACAGGGGAATCACCCCTCCACTTT. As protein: CASSLTGESPLHF.

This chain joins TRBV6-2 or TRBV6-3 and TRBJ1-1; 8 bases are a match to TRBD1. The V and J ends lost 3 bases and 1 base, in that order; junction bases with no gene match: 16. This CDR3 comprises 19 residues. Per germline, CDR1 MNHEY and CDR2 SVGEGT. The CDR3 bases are TGTGCCAGCAGTTATCCGGCCCGGGACAGGAGGAGGGCGAACACTGAAGCTTTCTTT. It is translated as CASSYPARDRRRANTEAFF.

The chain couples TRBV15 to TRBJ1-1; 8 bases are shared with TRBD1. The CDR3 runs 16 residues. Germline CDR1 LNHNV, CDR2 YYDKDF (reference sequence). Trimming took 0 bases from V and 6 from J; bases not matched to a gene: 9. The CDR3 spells CATSRDPGQDYSEAFF. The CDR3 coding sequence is TGTGCCACCAGCAGAGATCCGGGACAGGATTATTCTGAAGCTTTCTTT.

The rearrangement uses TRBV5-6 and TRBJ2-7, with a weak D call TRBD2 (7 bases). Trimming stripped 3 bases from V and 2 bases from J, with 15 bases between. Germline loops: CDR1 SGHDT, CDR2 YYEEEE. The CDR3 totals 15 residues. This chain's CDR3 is CASSSRRGRTYEQYV. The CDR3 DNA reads TGTGCCAGCAGCTCCAGGCGGGGGCGTACCTACGAGCAGTACGTC.

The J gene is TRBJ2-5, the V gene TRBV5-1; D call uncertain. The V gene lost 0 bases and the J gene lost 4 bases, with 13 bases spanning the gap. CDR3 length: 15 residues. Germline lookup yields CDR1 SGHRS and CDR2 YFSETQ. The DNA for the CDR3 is TGCGCCAGCAGCTTGGCCACTGTAACTGCAGAGACCCAGTACTTC. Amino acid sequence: CASSLATVTAETQYF. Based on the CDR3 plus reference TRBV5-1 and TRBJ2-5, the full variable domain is KAGVTQTPRYLIKTRGQQVTLSCSPISGHRSVSWYQQTPGQGLQFLFEYFSETQRNKGNFPGRFSGRQFSNSRSEMNVSTLELGDSALYLCASSLATVTAETQYFGPGTRLLVL.

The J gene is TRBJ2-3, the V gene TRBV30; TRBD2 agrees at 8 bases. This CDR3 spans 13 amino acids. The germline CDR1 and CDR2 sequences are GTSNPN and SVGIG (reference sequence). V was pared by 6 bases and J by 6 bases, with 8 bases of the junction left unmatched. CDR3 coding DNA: TGTGCCTGCTCCCCCGGGAGGGTGGATACGCAGTATTTT. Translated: CACSPGRVDTQYF. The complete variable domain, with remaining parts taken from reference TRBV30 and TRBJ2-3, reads SQTIHQWPATLVQPVGSPLSLECTVEGTSNPNLYWYRQAAGRGLQLLFYSVGIGQISSEVPQNLSASRPQDRQFILSSKKLLLSDSGFYLCACSPGRVDTQYFGPGTRLTVL.

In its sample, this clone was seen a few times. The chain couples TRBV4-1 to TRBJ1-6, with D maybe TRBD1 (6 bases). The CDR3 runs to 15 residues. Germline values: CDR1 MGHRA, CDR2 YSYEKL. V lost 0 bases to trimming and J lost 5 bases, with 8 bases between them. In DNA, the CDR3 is TGCGCCAGCAGCCAAGAGGGACAAAATAATTCACCCCTCCACTTT. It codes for CASSQEGQNNSPLHF.

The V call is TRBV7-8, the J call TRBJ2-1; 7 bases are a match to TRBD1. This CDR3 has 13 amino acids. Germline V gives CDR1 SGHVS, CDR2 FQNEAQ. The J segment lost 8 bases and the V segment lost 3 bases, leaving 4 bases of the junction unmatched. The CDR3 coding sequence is TGTGCCAGCAGCTTGCAACAGGGGTATGAGCAGTTCTTC. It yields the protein CASSLQQGYEQFF.

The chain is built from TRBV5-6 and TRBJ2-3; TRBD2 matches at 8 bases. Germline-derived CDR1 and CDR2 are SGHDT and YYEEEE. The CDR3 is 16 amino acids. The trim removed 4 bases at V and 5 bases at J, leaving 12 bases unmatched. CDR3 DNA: TGTGCCAGCAGCACCAATATCGGGAGGGCCTTAGATACGCAGTATTTT. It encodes CASSTNIGRALDTQYF.